The entry below describes one TCR beta chain. Its antigen is unidentified. During its preparation, the TCRbeta library received unique molecular identifiers. TCRdb passed the PCR reads through MiXCR, listing each CDR3 protein once. The sample consists of about 16,000 distinct CDR3 sequences, roughly 4.7% of them appearing once. CDR3 size: 12 residues. The germline V and J ends were trimmed by 8 bases and 6 bases, with 17 bases remaining between them. The germline CDR1 and CDR2 sequences are DFQATT and SNEGSKA (reference sequence). This specimen belongs to a study of T-cell reconstitution after alpha-beta-depleted transplantation in children. Study results and limitations: Day-60 TCRbeta diversity that was high in some patients was derived from surviving recipient T cells and thymic progenitors. Reports say that about two months after transplant, the alpha-beta T cells came out of several hundred graft clones that had expanded. Fresh T-cell production supplied most of the T-cell counts and diversity seen one year after transplant.

The TCR originated in a boy younger than 18 with acute lymphoblastic leukemia, due to receive a stem cell transplant. The sample was PBMCs, taken before TCRalphabeta/CD19-depleted stem cell transplant. The chain links TRBV20-1 to TRBJ2-7; the D gene is possibly TRBD1 (5 bases). CDR3 in DNA: TGCAGTACGACAAACCAGGGTTCCGAGCAGTACTTC. It specifies CSTTNQGSEQYF.